This record looks at one TCR beta chain sequence and its context. This sample was taken from a study of blood T cell repertoires in COVID-19. Background on the study: T cells, B-cell-depleted T cells, or PBMCs supplied cDNA or gDNA.

In the original analysis: Nucleated cell counts were estimated from reference gene primer amplification. Sequencing used immunoSEQ multiplex PCR; TCRdb keeps in-frame clones, though not all of them. The V and J calls and the clone size are those of that table, but D and trimming were determined from the DNA. The sample has some 350,000 clones; almost 90% are singletons. There are 17 residues in the CDR3. The germline CDR1 and CDR2 sequences are SGHDT and YYEEEE. With 1 base clipped from V and 4 bases from J, the junction kept 5 bases outside the gene matches. The chain links TRBV5-6 to TRBJ2-3, with 14 bases aligning to TRBD2. What was sequenced was peripheral blood. This TCR was sampled from a woman in her 70s with COVID-19, enrolled during active disease. The CDR3: CASSLWRLAGGSDTQYF. CDR3 coding DNA: TGTGCCAGCAGCTTGTGGAGACTAGCGGGGGGGTCAGATACGCAGTATTTT.